These 30 T cell receptor beta chains came from one sample sequenced in a study of CD8 T cells in Susac syndrome. Random hexamers primed reverse transcription of about 0.45 to 1 ug RNA. TCRdb itself ran the immunoSEQ multiplex PCR reads through MiXCR, one entry per CDR3 protein. The data contain roughly 80,000 distinct CDR3 sequences, just over 90% of them singletons. The sequencing sample was made of CD4+ T cells from PBMCs. These receptors all stem from a human donor with Susac syndrome.

Remarks on this clonotype: One junction end disagrees with the germline gene, perhaps due to a read error. The rearrangement uses TRBV6-5 and TRBJ2-6; no reliable D call. Germline V lookup: CDR1 MNHEY, CDR2 SVGAGI. CDR3 size: 10 residues. In nucleotides, the CDR3 is TGTGCCAGCGGGGACAACGTCCTGACTTTC. Amino acids: CASGDNVLTF.

This rearrangement joins TRBV5-1 to TRBJ1-1; unclear D gene. Germline CDR1 and CDR2: SGHRS and YFSETQ. The CDR3 runs to 15 residues. Trimming shortened V by 0 bases and J by 0 bases, and 9 bases separated the two germline ends. CDR3 loop: CASSLEATMNTEAFF. The DNA for the CDR3 is TGCGCCAGCAGCTTGGAGGCGACAATGAACACTGAAGCTTTCTTT.

The chain combines TRBV18 with TRBJ2-1, with 7 nucleotides matching TRBD2. The CDR3 consists of 19 residues. J lost 0 bases, V lost 0 bases, and 11 bases had no gene match. CDR1 is KGHSH and CDR2 is LQKENI in the germline V gene. CDR3 residues: CASSPPQGGGSNSYNEQFF. For the CDR3, the DNA is TGTGCCAGCTCACCACCCCAGGGTGGCGGGAGTAACTCCTACAATGAGCAGTTCTTC.

The chain combines TRBV2 with TRBJ1-1; no definite D call. This CDR3 region has 13 residues. The V gene lost 8 bases and the J gene lost 1 base, with 11 bases spanning the gap. CDR1 SNHLY and CDR2 FYNNEI come from the germline V gene. The CDR3 DNA sequence: TGTGCCAGCGAAAGTGACCAGAACACTGAAGCTTTCTTT. Translating gives CASESDQNTEAFF.

The V call is TRBV14, the J call TRBJ2-5; TRBD2 might be the D (7 bases). There are 15 residues in the CDR3. V was pared by 0 bases and J by 4 bases, with 12 bases between. Germline V lookup: CDR1 SGHDN, CDR2 FVKESK. The CDR3 DNA sequence: TGTGCCAGCAGCCAAGATGGGGGGGCCGGAGAGACCCAGTACTTC. It encodes CASSQDGGAGETQYF.

This chain uses TRBV15 with TRBJ2-1; 7 bases align to TRBD2. Trimming at V came to 0 bases and at J to 0 bases, leaving 2 bases not matched to a gene. CDR1 is LNHNV, CDR2 YYDKDF, per germline (reference sequence). The CDR3 runs 16 residues. CDR3 loop: CATSREAGVSYNEQFF. CDR3 coding DNA: TGTGCCACCAGCAGAGAGGCGGGAGTCTCCTACAATGAGCAGTTCTTC. The full variable domain, its missing parts supplied by reference TRBV15 and TRBJ2-1, is DAMVIQNPRYQVTQFGKPVTLSCSQTLNHNVMYWYQQKSSQAPKLLFHYYDKDFNNEADTPDNFQSRRPNTSFCFLDIRSPGLGDTAMYLCATSREAGVSYNEQFFGPGTRLTVL.

The rearrangement uses TRBV5-6 and TRBJ2-3; a possible D gene is TRBD2 (6 bases). CDR1 is SGHDT, CDR2 YYEEEE, per germline. The CDR3 has 14 amino acids. V was trimmed by 4 bases and J by 2 bases, leaving 11 bases between them. In DNA, the CDR3 is TGTGCCAGCAGCCCGGGACTGTACACAGATACGCAGTATTTT. This gives the protein CASSPGLYTDTQYF. Looking up the rest from reference TRBV5-6 and TRBJ2-3 gives the full variable domain: DAGVTQSPTHLIKTRGQQVTLRCSPKSGHDTVSWYQQALGQGPQFIFQYYEEEERQRGNFPDRFSGHQFPNYSSELNVNALLLGDSALYLCASSPGLYTDTQYFGPGTRLTVL.

This clonotype was observed once. The chain links TRBV12-3 or TRBV12-4 to TRBJ2-5, with D possibly TRBD2 on 5 matching bases. Trimming left V 6 bases short and J 5 bases short, with 16 bases between. The CDR3 runs to 14 residues. CDR3 loop: CASSRLSLRETQYF. In DNA, the CDR3 is TGTGCCAGCAGCCGACTATCCCTAAGGGAGACCCAGTACTTC.

In this sample, this clonotype turned up once. V gene TRBV27 combines with J gene TRBJ1-5; D may be TRBD1 (6 bases). Per germline, CDR1 MNHEY and CDR2 SMNVEV (reference sequence). Trimming removed 3 bases from V and 6 bases from J, with 9 bases in between. The CDR3 totals 13 residues. The CDR3 nucleotides are TGTGCCAGCAGTTTCCTGACAGGTCAGCCCCAGCATTTT. The encoded protein is CASSFLTGQPQHF.

This clonotype was seen a handful of times. The CDR3 spells CASSPPGATGNTIYF. In DNA form, the CDR3 reads TGTGCCAGCTCACCGCCCGGGGCTACTGGAAACACCATATATTTT. The J gene is TRBJ1-3, the V gene TRBV18; D is perhaps TRBD1 (5 bases). With 3 bases removed from V and 2 bases from J, the gap between germline ends came to 11 bases. CDR1 is KGHSH, CDR2 LQKENI, per germline. The CDR3 runs 15 residues.

The chain has TRBV5-1 and TRBJ2-5; D is ambiguous. The CDR3 runs 13 residues. The V end was cut by 3 bases, the J end by 4 bases, with 10 bases between. Germline CDR1 reads SGHRS; CDR2 reads YFSETQ. CDR3 DNA: TGCGCCAGCAGCTCCACCCGGAGAGAGACCCAGTACTTC. This sequence encodes CASSSTRRETQYF.

This rearrangement joins TRBV3-1 to TRBJ2-1; no definite D call. The CDR3 runs 17 residues. V was shortened by 3 bases and J by 5 bases, with 20 bases between the two germline ends. The germline V gene encodes CDR1 LGHDT and CDR2 YNNKEL (reference sequence). CDR3 sequence: CASSHDGPFHSDNEQFF. The CDR3 DNA reads as TGTGCCAGCAGCCATGATGGTCCCTTCCATTCCGACAATGAGCAGTTCTTC.

V is TRBV18 and J is TRBJ1-2; no clear D. The CDR3 extends over 15 amino acids. Per germline, CDR1 KGHSH and CDR2 LQKENI. V gave up 6 bases and J gave up 4 bases, with 18 bases separating them. CDR3 in DNA: TGTGCCAGCTCGACGGCAGAGGCCATAGGCTATGGCTACACCTTC. Amino acids: CASSTAEAIGYGYTF.

V usage is TRBV12-3 or TRBV12-4 and J usage is TRBJ2-5; 7 bases match TRBD2. V lost 3 bases and J lost 1; bases outside the gene matches: 2. The CDR3 contains 14 residues. The CDR3 nucleotides read TGTGCCAGCAGTTTCCGCGGGAGCCAAGAGACCCAGTACTTC. It yields the protein CASSFRGSQETQYF.

The rearrangement links TRBV7-8 to TRBJ1-1; 11 bases agree with TRBD1. Per germline, CDR1 SGHVS and CDR2 FQNEAQ. This CDR3 is built from 16 residues. J gave up 5 bases and V 5 bases, and 10 bases lay outside the gene matches. The CDR3 loop reads CASSLRDRGSETEAFF. The CDR3 DNA is TGTGCCAGCAGCCTCCGGGACAGGGGGTCTGAAACTGAAGCTTTCTTT.

The rearrangement links TRBV7-2 to TRBJ2-3; D ambiguous. V was cut by 1 base and J by 6 bases, with 11 bases left in between. The V gene's germline CDR1 is SGHTA and CDR2 FQGNSA. The CDR3 totals 14 residues. CDR3 amino acids: CASSLGISPDTQYF. The CDR3 DNA is TGTGCCAGCAGCTTAGGTATTAGCCCGGATACGCAGTATTTT.

The CDR3 DNA reads TGTGCCAGCAGAGGAAATAGCGGGAGGGCAGCGGAGCTGTTTTTT. Translation gives CASRGNSGRAAELFF. V gene TRBV7-6 combines with J gene TRBJ2-2, with 11 positions matching TRBD2. This CDR3 is 15 amino acids long. The germline V gene has CDR1 SGHVS and CDR2 FNYEAQ. Unmatched junction bases numbered 10, after V lost 6 bases and J lost 10 bases.

This clonotype was found once. The J gene is TRBJ2-5, the V gene TRBV11-1, with D unresolved. The length of the CDR3 is 14 residues. V was cut by 5 bases and J by 5 bases, with 15 bases left in between. Germline values: CDR1 SGHAT, CDR2 FQDESV (reference sequence). The CDR3 bases are TGTGCCAGCAGCAAAGACGGGCGTGGGGAGACCCAGTACTTC. It specifies CASSKDGRGETQYF.

The chain combines TRBV30 with TRBJ2-5; D is possibly TRBD1 (6 bases). Per the germline V gene, CDR1 is GTSNPN and CDR2 is SVGIG (reference sequence). The CDR3 has 13 amino acids. The ends were cut back, 0 bases at V and 4 bases at J, with 9 bases in the middle. The CDR3 nucleotides are TGTGCCTGGAGTGTAGGCAGGGGAGAGACCCAGTACTTC. Residues: CAWSVGRGETQYF.

The count of this clonotype is one. The rearrangement uses TRBV15 and TRBJ2-5; a weak D match, TRBD1 (6 bases). Per germline, CDR1 LNHNV and CDR2 YYDKDF (reference sequence). The CDR3 is made up of 14 amino acids. Deletions cut 9 bases from V and 0 bases from J, with 14 bases between. The CDR3 reads CATSETGDQETQYF. As DNA, the CDR3 is TGTGCCACTTCGGAGACAGGAGACCAAGAGACCCAGTACTTC.

The chain recombines TRBV28 with TRBJ2-7; 10 nucleotides agree with TRBD2. Germline-derived CDR1 and CDR2 are MDHEN and SYDVKM. This CDR3 has 15 residues. The V and J ends lost 5 bases and 5 bases, in that order; junction bases with no gene match: 9. The CDR3 is CASSPGTSGNDEQYF. Here the CDR3 DNA reads TGTGCCAGCAGTCCCGGCACTAGCGGGAACGACGAGCAGTACTTC.

The chain employs TRBV18 and TRBJ1-1; D is ambiguous. This CDR3 region has 16 residues. Germline CDR1 KGHSH, CDR2 LQKENI. The V end was cut by 5 bases, the J end by 5 bases, with 21 bases between. CDR3 loop: CASSYERTGLGTEAFF. CDR3 sequence (DNA): TGTGCCAGCTCATACGAGCGGACGGGCCTTGGGACTGAAGCTTTCTTT.

The genes are TRBV5-5 and TRBJ2-6, with a tentative D call TRBD2 (6 bases). This CDR3 is built from 15 residues. Trimming cost V 4 bases and J 1 base, with 9 bases left between them. Germline CDR1 reads SGHKS; CDR2 reads YYEKEE (reference sequence). In nucleotides, the CDR3 is TGTGCCAGCAGCCCGGCGGGGTCTGGGGCCAACGTCCTGACTTTC. The encoded protein is CASSPAGSGANVLTF.

The rearrangement links TRBV24-1 to TRBJ1-5, with D maybe TRBD1 (6 bases). The CDR3 loop spans 15 amino acids. Deletions cut 4 bases from V and 3 bases from J, with 12 bases between. Germline CDR1 is KGHDR and CDR2 is SFDVKD. CDR3 loop: CATSDPTGLNQPQHF. The CDR3 bases are TGTGCCACCAGTGACCCGACAGGCCTCAATCAGCCCCAGCATTTT.

The chain combines TRBV7-2 with TRBJ1-4, with D perhaps matching TRBD1 (5 bases). CDR1 is SGHTA, CDR2 FQGNSA, per germline. The CDR3 is made up of 13 amino acids. Trimming took 1 base from V and 8 from J, leaving 8 bases between them. The CDR3 coding sequence is TGTGCCAGCAGCTTAGATGGGGGGGAAAAACTGTTTTTT. Amino acid sequence: CASSLDGGEKLFF.

A single count supports this clonotype. This chain links TRBV19 with TRBJ2-5; 8 bases fit TRBD2. The CDR3 is 15 residues long. Unmatched junction bases numbered 4, after V lost 1 base and J lost 3 bases. CDR1 is LNHDA, CDR2 SQIVND, per germline (reference sequence). As DNA, the CDR3 is TGTGCCAGTAGTATAGCCGGGACTAGGGAAGAGACCCAGTACTTC. The encoded protein is CASSIAGTREETQYF.

The chain combines TRBV6-2 or TRBV6-3 with TRBJ1-5; D might be TRBD1 (5 bases). The germline CDR1 and CDR2 sequences are MNHEY and SVGEGT. The ends were cut back, 7 bases at V and 1 base at J, with 14 bases in the middle. The CDR3 contains 15 residues. The CDR3 nucleotides are TGTGCCAGCAACGCCAGGGAGCCAAGCAATCAGCCCCAGCATTTT. Translation: CASNAREPSNQPQHF.

This chain links TRBV5-4 with TRBJ1-2; D unresolved. This CDR3 has 12 amino acids. Germline lookup yields CDR1 SGHNT and CDR2 YYREEE (reference sequence). The V end was cut by 1 base, the J end by 8 bases, with 9 bases between. CDR3 sequence reads: CASSLIGRGYTF. CDR3 DNA: TGTGCCAGCAGCTTGATAGGGCGAGGCTACACCTTC.

This chain connects TRBV29-1 to TRBJ2-1, with D possibly TRBD2 on 6 matching bases. Germline-derived CDR1 and CDR2 are SQVTM and ANQGSEA. V gave up 5 bases and J gave up 7 bases, with 18 bases separating them. The CDR3 sequence is 14 residues long. The chain's CDR3 is CSVLRDMAGNEQFF. The CDR3 DNA reads as TGCAGCGTTCTCCGTGACATGGCGGGGAATGAGCAGTTCTTC.

V usage is TRBV2 and J usage is TRBJ1-1; D ambiguous. There are 12 residues in the CDR3. In germline, CDR1 is SNHLY, CDR2 FYNNEI. Trimming removed 5 bases from V and 1 base from J, with 5 bases in between. The CDR3: CASSQRNTEAFF. The CDR3 coding sequence is TGTGCCAGCAGTCAACGGAACACTGAAGCTTTCTTT.